This TCR beta chain was identified in a study of long-term antiretroviral therapy in people with HIV. The CDR3 runs 15 residues. The germline V gene encodes CDR1 SEHNR and CDR2 FQNEAQ (reference sequence). Trimming took off 1 base at V and 5 bases at J, with 13 bases between the two ends. For this clone: Its specificity is not known.

Survey level was the resolution at which the v3.0 immunoSEQ assay ran. Produced via immunoSEQ multiplex PCR; TCRdb's table is partial and in-frame only. In the table there are more than 20,000 clones, around 80% of which are singletons. Notes on the study in general: It was observed that HIV repertoires exhibited narrower CDR3 length ranges than controls. Adherence to ART, viral resistance and therapy changes lacked any data.

The rearrangement joins TRBV7-9 to TRBJ2-3; D may be TRBD1 (5 bases). The material sequenced was unsorted PBMCs, taken 0.5 years after starting antiretroviral therapy. The sequence was obtained from a young man with HIV. The CDR3 sequence: CASSLVRGVEDTQYF. The CDR3 region has the DNA TGTGCCAGCAGCTTAGTAAGGGGCGTAGAAGATACGCAGTATTTT.